This T cell receptor beta chain was captured by sequencing in a study of shared clonotypes between healthy human individuals. Regarding the study as a whole: Shared clonotypes across all four donors exceeded non-shared ones in generation probability.

Using immunoSEQ multiplex PCR, the repertoire was profiled, and TCRdb retains in-frame clones only, with some absent. The repertoire consists of 2 million to 2.5 million clones, with more than 90% occurring once and the leading ten covering roughly 0.13%. Notes on this clone: As yet, its antigen is unknown.

The V and J ends lost 4 bases and 1 base respectively, with 13 bases between them. CDR3 length equals 16 residues. Germline V CDR1 and CDR2: MNHEY, SVGAGI. The donors, healthy adults who were HIV-negative, had experienced no recent acute infections or vaccinations. Sequencing was performed on naive CD4+ T cells sorted from blood. Subset defined: CD45RA+ positively selected. The genes are TRBV6-5 and TRBJ1-4; no firm D call. This TCR derives from a man aged 18 to 35 in good health. CDR3 loop: CASSWGGSGTNEKLFF. The CDR3 bases are TGTGCCAGCAGTTGGGGTGGGAGCGGAACTAATGAAAAACTGTTTTTT.